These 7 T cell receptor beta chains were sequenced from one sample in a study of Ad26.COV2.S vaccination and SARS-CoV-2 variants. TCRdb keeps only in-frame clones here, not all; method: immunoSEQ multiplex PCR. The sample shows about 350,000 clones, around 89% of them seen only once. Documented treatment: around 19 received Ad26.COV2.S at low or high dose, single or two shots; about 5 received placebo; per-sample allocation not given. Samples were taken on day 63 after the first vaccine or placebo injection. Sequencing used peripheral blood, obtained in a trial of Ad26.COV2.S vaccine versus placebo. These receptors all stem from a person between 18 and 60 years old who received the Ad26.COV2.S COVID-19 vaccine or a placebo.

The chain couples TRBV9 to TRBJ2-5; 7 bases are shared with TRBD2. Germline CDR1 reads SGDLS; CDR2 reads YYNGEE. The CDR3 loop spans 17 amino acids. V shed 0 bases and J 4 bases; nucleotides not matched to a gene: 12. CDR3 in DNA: TGTGCCAGCAGCGTAGACGGTGGCGGGAGTGTGAGAGAGACCCAGTACTTC. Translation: CASSVDGGGSVRETQYF.

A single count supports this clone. The CDR3 region has the DNA TGCGCCAGCAGCCAGGGAACTACGCGAAGCTCCTACAATGAGCAGTTCTTC. The encoded protein is CASSQGTTRSSYNEQFF. The chain is built from TRBV4-1 and TRBJ2-1; D ambiguous. This CDR3 contains 17 residues. From germline, CDR1 is MGHRA and CDR2 YSYEKL. Trimming removed 3 bases at V and 0 bases at J, with 15 bases between.

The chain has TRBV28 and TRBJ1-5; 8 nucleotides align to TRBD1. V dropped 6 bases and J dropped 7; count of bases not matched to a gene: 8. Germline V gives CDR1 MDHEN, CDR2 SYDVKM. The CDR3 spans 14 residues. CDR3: CASSTTGGMQPQHF. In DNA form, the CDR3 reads TGTGCCAGCAGCACCACAGGGGGGATGCAGCCCCAGCATTTT.

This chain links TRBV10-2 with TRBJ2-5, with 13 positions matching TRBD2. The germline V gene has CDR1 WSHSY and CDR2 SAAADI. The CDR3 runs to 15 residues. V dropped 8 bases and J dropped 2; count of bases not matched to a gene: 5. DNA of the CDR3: TGCGCCAGCGGGGGACTAGCGGGGATTCAAGAGACCCAGTACTTC. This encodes CASGGLAGIQETQYF.

CDR3 amino acids: CASSRRPDLGYNQPQHF. CDR3 DNA sequence: TGTGCCAGTAGTAGACGCCCCGACCTAGGGTACAATCAGCCCCAGCATTTT. The chain joins TRBV19 to TRBJ1-5; no reliable D call. The V gene lost 4 bases and the J gene lost 3 bases, with 19 bases spanning the gap. Germline CDR1 LNHDA, CDR2 SQIVND (reference sequence). The CDR3 runs to 17 residues.

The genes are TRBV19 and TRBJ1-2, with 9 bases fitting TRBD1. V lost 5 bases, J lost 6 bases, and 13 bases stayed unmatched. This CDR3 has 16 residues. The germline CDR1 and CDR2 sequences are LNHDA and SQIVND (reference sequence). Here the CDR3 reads CASSPGQGYSRNGYTF. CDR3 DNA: TGTGCCAGTAGTCCGGGACAGGGCTACTCCCGAAATGGCTACACCTTC. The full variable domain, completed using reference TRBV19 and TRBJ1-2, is DGGITQSPKYLFRKEGQNVTLSCEQNLNHDAMYWYRQDPGQGLRLIYYSQIVNDFQKGDIAEGYSVSREKKESFPLTVTSAQKNPTAFYLCASSPGQGYSRNGYTFGSGTRLTVV.

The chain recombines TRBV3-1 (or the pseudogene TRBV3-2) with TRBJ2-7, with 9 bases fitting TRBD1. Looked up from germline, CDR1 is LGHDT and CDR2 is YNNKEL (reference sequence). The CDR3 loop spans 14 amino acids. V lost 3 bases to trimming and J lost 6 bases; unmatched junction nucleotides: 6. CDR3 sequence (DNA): TGTGCCAGCAGCCAGACAGGGGGGTGGGTCGAGCAGTACTTC. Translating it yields CASSQTGGWVEQYF.